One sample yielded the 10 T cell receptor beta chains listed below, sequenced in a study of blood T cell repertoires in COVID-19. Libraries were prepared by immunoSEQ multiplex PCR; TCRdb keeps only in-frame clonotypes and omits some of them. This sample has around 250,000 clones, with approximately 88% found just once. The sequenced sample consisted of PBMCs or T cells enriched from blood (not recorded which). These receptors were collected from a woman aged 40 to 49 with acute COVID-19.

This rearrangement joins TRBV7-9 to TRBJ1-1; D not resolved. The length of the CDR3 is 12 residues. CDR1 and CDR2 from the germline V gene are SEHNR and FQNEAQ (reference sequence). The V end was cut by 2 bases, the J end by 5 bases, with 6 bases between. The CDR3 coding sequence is TGTGCCAGCAGCTTAACGGGGACTGAAGCTTTCTTT. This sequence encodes CASSLTGTEAFF.

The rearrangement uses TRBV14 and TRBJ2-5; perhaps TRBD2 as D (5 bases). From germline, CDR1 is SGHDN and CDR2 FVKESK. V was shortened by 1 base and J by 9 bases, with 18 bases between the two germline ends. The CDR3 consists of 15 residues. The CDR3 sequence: CASSQGRDRVGSQYF. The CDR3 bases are TGTGCCAGCAGCCAAGGCCGGGATCGAGTAGGGTCCCAGTACTTC.

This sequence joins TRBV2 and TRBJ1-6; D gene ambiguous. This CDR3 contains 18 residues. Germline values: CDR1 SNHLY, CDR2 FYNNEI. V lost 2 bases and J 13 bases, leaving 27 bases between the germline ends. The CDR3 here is CASSESASVGGGIHPLHF. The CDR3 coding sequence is TGTGCCAGCAGTGAATCCGCATCTGTCGGAGGAGGGATTCACCCCCTCCACTTT.

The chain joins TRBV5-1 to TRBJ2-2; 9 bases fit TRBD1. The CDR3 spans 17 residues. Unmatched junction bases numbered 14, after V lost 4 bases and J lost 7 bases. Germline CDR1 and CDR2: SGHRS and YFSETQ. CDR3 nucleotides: TGCGCCAGCAGCCGAGGGAACAGGGGGCTTTCGGTCGGGGAGCTGTTTTTT. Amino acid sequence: CASSRGNRGLSVGELFF. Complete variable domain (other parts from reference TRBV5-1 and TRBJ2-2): KAGVTQTPRYLIKTRGQQVTLSCSPISGHRSVSWYQQTPGQGLQFLFEYFSETQRNKGNFPGRFSGRQFSNSRSEMNVSTLELGDSALYLCASSRGNRGLSVGELFFGEGSRLTVL.

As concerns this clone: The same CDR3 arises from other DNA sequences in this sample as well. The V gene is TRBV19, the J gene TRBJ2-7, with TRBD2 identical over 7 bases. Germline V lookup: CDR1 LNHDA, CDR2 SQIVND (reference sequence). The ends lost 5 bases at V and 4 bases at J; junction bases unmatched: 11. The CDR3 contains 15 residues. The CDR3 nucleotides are TGTGCCAGTAGTTCACCCGGGACTATCATATACGAGCAGTACTTC. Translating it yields CASSSPGTIIYEQYF.

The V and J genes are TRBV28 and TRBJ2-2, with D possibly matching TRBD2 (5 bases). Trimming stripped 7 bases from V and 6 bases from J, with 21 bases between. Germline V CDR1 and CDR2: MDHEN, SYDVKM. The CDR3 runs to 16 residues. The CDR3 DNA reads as TGTGCCAGCACATTATCCGCGGACTCCCCCCCCGGGGAGCTGTTTTTT. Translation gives CASTLSADSPPGELFF.

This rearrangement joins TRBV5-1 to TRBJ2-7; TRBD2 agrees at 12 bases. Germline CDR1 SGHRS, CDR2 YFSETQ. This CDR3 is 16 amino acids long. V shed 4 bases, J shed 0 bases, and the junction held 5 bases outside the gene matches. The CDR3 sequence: CASSRTSGESSYEQYF. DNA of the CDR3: TGCGCCAGCAGCCGGACTAGCGGGGAGAGCTCCTACGAGCAGTACTTC.

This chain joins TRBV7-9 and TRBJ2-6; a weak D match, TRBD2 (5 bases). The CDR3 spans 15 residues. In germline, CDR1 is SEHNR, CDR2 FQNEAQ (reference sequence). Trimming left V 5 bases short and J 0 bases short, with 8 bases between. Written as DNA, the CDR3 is TGTGCCAGCAGCAAAACTAGCTCTGGGGCCAACGTCCTGACTTTC. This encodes CASSKTSSGANVLTF.

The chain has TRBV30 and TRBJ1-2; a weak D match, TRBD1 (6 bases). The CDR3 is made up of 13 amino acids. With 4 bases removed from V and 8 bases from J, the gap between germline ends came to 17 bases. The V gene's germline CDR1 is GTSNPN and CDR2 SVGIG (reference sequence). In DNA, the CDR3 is TGTGCCTGGACCCTCTGGCGGGGGCAAGGCTACACCTTC. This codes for CAWTLWRGQGYTF.

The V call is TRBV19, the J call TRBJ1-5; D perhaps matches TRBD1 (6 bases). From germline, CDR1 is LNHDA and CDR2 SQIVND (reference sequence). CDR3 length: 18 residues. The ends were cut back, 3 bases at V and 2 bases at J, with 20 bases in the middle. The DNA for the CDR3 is TGTGCCAGTAGTATTAGGGCCACCAGGGGTCGAGGCAATCAGCCCCAGCATTTT. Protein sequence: CASSIRATRGRGNQPQHF.